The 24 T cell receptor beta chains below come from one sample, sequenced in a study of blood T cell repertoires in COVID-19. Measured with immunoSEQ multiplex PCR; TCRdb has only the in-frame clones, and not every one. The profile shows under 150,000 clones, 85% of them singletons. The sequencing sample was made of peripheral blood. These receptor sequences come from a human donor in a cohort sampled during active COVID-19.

CDR3 in amino acids: CASSPIGYGYTF. DNA of the CDR3: TGTGCCAGCAGCCCAATCGGCTATGGCTACACCTTC. This chain uses TRBV11-2 with TRBJ1-2; D remains ambiguous. Trimming left V 5 bases short and J 4 bases short, with 8 bases between. Germline V CDR1 and CDR2: SGHAT, FQNNGV. The CDR3 runs 12 residues.

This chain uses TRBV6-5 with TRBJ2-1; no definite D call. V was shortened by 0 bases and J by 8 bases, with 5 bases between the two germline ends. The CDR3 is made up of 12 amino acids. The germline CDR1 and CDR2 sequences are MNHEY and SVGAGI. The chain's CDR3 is CASSYSGDEQFF. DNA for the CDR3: TGTGCCAGCAGTTACTCGGGCGATGAGCAGTTCTTC.

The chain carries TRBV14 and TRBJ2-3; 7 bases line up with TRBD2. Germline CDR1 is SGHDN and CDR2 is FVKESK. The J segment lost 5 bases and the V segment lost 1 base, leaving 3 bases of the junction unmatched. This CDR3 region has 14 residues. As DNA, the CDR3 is TGTGCCAGCAGCCAAGGACTAGCAGGAGATACGCAGTATTTT. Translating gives CASSQGLAGDTQYF.

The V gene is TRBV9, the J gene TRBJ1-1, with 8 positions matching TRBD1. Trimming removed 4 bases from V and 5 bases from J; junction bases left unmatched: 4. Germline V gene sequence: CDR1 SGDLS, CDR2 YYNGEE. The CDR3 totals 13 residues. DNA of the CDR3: TGTGCCAGCAGCTCCACAGGGGGAACTGAAGCTTTCTTT. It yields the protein CASSSTGGTEAFF.

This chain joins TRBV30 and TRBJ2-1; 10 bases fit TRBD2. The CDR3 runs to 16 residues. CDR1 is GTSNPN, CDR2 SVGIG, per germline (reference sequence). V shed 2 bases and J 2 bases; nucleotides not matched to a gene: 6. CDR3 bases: TGTGCCTGGAGTCAAACGAGCGGGGGGGCCTACAATGAGCAGTTCTTC. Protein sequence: CAWSQTSGGAYNEQFF. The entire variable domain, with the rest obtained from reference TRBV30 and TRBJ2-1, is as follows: SQTIHQWPATLVQPVGSPLSLECTVEGTSNPNLYWYRQAAGRGLQLLFYSVGIGQISSEVPQNLSASRPQDRQFILSSKKLLLSDSGFYLCAWSQTSGGAYNEQFFGPGTRLTVL.

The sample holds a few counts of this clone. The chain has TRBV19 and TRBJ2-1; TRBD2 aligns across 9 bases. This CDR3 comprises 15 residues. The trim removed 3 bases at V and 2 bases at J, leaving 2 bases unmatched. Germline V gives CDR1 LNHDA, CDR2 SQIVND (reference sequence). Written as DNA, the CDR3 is TGTGCCAGTAGTATTTCTAGCGGGGCCTACAATGAGCAGTTCTTC. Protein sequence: CASSISSGAYNEQFF.

The CDR3 protein is CASSPNGGFNEQYF. CDR3 bases: TGTGCCAGCAGCCCAAACGGGGGTTTCAACGAGCAGTACTTC. The V and J genes are TRBV25-1 and TRBJ2-7; a possible D gene is TRBD2 (6 bases). Looked up from germline, CDR1 is MGHDK and CDR2 is SYGVNS. The CDR3 has 14 residues. V gave up 6 bases and J gave up 5 bases, with 17 bases separating them.

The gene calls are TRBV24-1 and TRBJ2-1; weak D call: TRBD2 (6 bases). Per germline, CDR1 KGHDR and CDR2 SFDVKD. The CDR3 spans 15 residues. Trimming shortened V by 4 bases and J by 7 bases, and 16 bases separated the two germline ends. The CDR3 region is CATSDAEGLRNEQFF. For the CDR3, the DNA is TGTGCCACCAGTGACGCGGAGGGGCTGCGGAATGAGCAGTTCTTC.

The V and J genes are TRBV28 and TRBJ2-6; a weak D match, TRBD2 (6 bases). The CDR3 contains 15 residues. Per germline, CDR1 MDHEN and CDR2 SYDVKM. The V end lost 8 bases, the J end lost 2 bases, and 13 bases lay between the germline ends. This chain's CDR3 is CASGLTSPGANVLTF. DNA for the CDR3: TGTGCCAGCGGACTAACGTCACCTGGGGCCAACGTCCTGACTTTC.

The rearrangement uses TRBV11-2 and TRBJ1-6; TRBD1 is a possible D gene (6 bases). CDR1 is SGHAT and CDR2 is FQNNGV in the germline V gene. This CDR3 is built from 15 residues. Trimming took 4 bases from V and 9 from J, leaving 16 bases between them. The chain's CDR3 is CASSSPRGLISPLHF. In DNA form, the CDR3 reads TGTGCCAGCAGCTCACCCAGGGGATTGATTTCACCCCTCCACTTT.

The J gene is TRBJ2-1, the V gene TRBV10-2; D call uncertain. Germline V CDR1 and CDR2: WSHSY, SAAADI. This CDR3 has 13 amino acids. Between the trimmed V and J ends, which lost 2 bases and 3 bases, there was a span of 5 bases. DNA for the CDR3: TGCGCCAGCAGTGAGGCGGACTACAATGAGCAGTTCTTC. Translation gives CASSEADYNEQFF.

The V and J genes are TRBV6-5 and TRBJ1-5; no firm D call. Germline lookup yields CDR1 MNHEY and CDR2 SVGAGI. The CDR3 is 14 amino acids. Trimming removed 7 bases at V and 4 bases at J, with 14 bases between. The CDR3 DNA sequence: TGTGCCAGCAAGGTCTCGACTTCTAATCAGCCCCAGCATTTT. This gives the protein CASKVSTSNQPQHF.

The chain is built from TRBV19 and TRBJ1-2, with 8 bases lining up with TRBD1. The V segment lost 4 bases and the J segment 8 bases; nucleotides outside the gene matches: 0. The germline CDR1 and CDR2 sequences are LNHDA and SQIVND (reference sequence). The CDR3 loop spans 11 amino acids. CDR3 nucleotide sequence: TGTGCCAGTAGTAACAGGGGGGGCTACACCTTC. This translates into CASSNRGGYTF.

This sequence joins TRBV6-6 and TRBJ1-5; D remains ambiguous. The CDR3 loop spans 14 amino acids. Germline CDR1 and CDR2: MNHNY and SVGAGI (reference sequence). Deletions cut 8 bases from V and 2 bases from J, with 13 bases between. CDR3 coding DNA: TGTGCCAGCCTAAACTCGGCGGGCAATCAGCCCCAGCATTTT. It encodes CASLNSAGNQPQHF.

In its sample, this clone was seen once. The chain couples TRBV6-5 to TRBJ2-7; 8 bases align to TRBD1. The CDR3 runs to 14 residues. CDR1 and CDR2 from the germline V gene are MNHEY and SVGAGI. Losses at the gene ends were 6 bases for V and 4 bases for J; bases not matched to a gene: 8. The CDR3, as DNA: TGTGCCAGCAGAGCGGACAGGGACTGGTACGAGCAGTACTTC. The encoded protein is CASRADRDWYEQYF.

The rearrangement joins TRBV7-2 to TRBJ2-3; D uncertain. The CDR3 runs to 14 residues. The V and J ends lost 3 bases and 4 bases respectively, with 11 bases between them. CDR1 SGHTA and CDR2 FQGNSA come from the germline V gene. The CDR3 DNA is TGTGCCAGCAGCTTGAGGCAGAGTTCAGATACGCAGTATTTT. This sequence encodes CASSLRQSSDTQYF.

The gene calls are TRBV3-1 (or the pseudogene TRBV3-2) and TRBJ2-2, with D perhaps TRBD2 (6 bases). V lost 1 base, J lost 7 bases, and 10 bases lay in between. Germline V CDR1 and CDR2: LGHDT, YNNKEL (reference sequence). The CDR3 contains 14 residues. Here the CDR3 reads CASSQGLEGGELFF. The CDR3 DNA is TGTGCCAGCAGCCAAGGACTAGAAGGCGGGGAGCTGTTTTTT.

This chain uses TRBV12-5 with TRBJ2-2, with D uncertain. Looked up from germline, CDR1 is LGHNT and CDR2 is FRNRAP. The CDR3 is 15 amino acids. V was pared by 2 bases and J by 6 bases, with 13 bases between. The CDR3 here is CASGLLGPTAGELFF. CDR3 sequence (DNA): TGTGCTAGTGGTTTGTTGGGCCCCACCGCCGGGGAGCTGTTTTTT.

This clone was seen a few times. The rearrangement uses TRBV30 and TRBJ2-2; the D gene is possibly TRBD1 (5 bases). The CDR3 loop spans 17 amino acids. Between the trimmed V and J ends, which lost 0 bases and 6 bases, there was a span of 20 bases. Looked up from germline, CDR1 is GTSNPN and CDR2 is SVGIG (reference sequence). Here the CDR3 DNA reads TGTGCCTGGAGTGTTACAGGTTTCAGAGAAATGGCCGGGGAGCTGTTTTTT. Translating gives CAWSVTGFREMAGELFF.

CDR3 amino acids: CASERGSEAFF. CDR3 in DNA: TGTGCCAGCGAAAGGGGCTCTGAAGCTTTCTTT. The chain combines TRBV6-6 with TRBJ1-1; TRBD1 might be the D (5 bases). Germline values: CDR1 MNHNY, CDR2 SVGAGI (reference sequence). V was shortened by 8 bases and J by 6 bases, with 10 bases between the two germline ends. The CDR3 loop spans 11 amino acids.

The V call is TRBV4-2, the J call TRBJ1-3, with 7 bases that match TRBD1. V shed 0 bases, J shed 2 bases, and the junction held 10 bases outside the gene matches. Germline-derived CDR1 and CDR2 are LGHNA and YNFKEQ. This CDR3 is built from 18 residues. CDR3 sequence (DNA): TGTGCCAGCAGCCAAGATTCAAAAAGGGGGCAAACTGGAAACACCATATATTTT. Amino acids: CASSQDSKRGQTGNTIYF.

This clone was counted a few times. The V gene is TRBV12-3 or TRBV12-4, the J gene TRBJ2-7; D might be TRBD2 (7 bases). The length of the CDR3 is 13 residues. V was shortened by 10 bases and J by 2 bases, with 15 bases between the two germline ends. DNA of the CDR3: TGTGCCACAAGGGGGGGGCCCCCCTACGAGCAGTACTTC. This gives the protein CATRGGPPYEQYF.

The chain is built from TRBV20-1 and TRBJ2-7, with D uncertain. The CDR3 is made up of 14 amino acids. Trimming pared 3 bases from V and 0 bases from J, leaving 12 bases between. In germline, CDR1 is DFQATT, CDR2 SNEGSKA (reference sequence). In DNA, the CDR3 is TGCAGTGCTAGTTCAACATTCCGCTCCTACGAGCAGTACTTC. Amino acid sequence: CSASSTFRSYEQYF.

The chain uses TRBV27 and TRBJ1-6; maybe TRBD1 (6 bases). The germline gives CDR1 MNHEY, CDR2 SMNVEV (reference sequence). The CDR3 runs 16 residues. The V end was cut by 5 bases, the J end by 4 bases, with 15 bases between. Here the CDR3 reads CASSQTSDRYNSPLHF. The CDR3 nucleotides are TGTGCCAGCAGTCAAACCTCGGACAGATATAATTCACCCCTCCACTTT.